The 28 T cell receptor beta chains presented below share a single source sample, sequenced in a study of blood T cells in healthy people across ages. A J-beta primer mix and a sample-barcoded 5' primer were used in a second PCR of about 7 to 12 cycles. Using its own MiXCR run on the 5' RACE reads, TCRdb lists one record per CDR3 protein. The data show over a million distinct CDR3 sequences, 35% to 45% seen once. The sequencing sample was made of blood. These receptors all come from a woman aged 18-29 years in good health.

This clonotype was observed a handful of times. This chain joins TRBV6-6 and TRBJ2-2, with D perhaps assigned TRBD1 or TRBD2 (6 bases each). This CDR3 spans 15 amino acids. V gave up 2 bases and J gave up 7 bases, with 14 bases separating them. CDR1 and CDR2 (germline): MNHNY, SVGAGI (reference sequence). Here the CDR3 reads CASSYGRGVGGELFF. The CDR3 nucleotides read TGTGCCAGCAGTTACGGAAGGGGGGTTGGCGGGGAGCTGTTTTTT.

V usage is TRBV6-2 or TRBV6-3 and J usage is TRBJ2-1; the D is unclear. Germline CDR1 reads MNHEY; CDR2 reads SVGEGT. This CDR3 is built from 16 residues. Trimming left V 6 bases short and J 0 bases short, with 15 bases between. The CDR3 sequence is CASRAMGVSSYNEQFF. DNA of the CDR3: TGTGCCAGCAGGGCGATGGGTGTCAGCTCCTACAATGAGCAGTTCTTC.

This clonotype was observed a handful of times. The CDR3 loop is CSARTAGTRVNYEQYF. The DNA for the CDR3 is TGCAGTGCTAGAACAGCCGGGACCCGGGTTAACTACGAGCAGTACTTC. This chain joins TRBV20-1 and TRBJ2-7, with D perhaps matching TRBD1 or TRBD2 (5 bases each). CDR1 and CDR2 (germline): DFQATT, SNEGSKA (reference sequence). This CDR3 region has 16 residues. V was shortened by 2 bases and J by 3 bases, with 20 bases between the two germline ends.

V and J are TRBV7-6 and TRBJ2-2; TRBD2 agrees at 8 bases. Germline CDR1 SGHVS, CDR2 FNYEAQ. V lost 1 base, J lost 4 bases, and 8 bases stayed unmatched. The CDR3 has 17 amino acids. The CDR3 sequence is CASSLVYGRAFTGELFF. DNA for the CDR3: TGTGCCAGCAGCTTAGTGTACGGGAGGGCCTTCACCGGGGAGCTGTTTTTT.

At least ten counts were recorded for this clonotype. The rearrangement joins TRBV7-9 to TRBJ2-1; D not certain. The V end lost 8 bases, the J end lost 4 bases, and 12 bases lay between the germline ends. The germline CDR1 and CDR2 sequences are SEHNR and FQNEAQ (reference sequence). CDR3 length equals 13 residues. The CDR3 nucleotides are TGTGCCAGCTACCCTAGTGGTTACAATGAGCAGTTCTTC. Its translation is CASYPSGYNEQFF.

As regards this clonotype: A clone one base away is much larger, so this may be a read error. This chain joins TRBV27 and TRBJ2-1, with D possibly being TRBD1 (5 bases). CDR1 and CDR2 from the germline V gene are MNHEY and SMNVEV (reference sequence). CDR3 length: 13 residues. The CDR3 reads CASSLSGIYEQFF. The CDR3 coding sequence is TGTGCCAGCAGTCTATCAGGGATTTACGAGCAGTTCTTC.

This clonotype came up a few times. As DNA, the CDR3 is TGTGCCAGCAGCTTAAGAACCCGGGCATGCTCACCCCTCCACTTT. As protein: CASSLRTRACSPLHF. This rearrangement joins TRBV7-6 to TRBJ1-6; D call uncertain. Deletions cut 2 bases from V and 10 bases from J, with 15 bases between. Germline V gene lookup returns CDR1 SGHVS and CDR2 FNYEAQ. The CDR3 extends over 15 amino acids.

This clonotype appeared a single time. V usage is TRBV2 and J usage is TRBJ2-1; tentatively, D is TRBD1 or TRBD2 (5 bases each). The V and J ends lost 7 bases and 13 bases respectively, with 17 bases between them. From germline, CDR1 is SNHLY and CDR2 FYNNEI. The CDR3 is made up of 12 amino acids. CDR3 sequence reads: CASTPQGADQFF. As DNA, the CDR3 is TGTGCCAGCACTCCCCAGGGAGCTGACCAGTTCTTC.

The sample holds a few counts of this clonotype. The chain has TRBV27 and TRBJ2-1; 13 bases match TRBD2. Germline V gene sequence: CDR1 MNHEY, CDR2 SMNVEV (reference sequence). The V gene end was trimmed by 5 bases and the J gene end by 7 bases; junction bases not matched to a gene: 5. This CDR3 is built from 15 residues. The CDR3 reads CASSRTSGRRNEQFF. CDR3 nucleotides: TGTGCCAGCAGTCGGACTAGCGGGAGACGAAATGAGCAGTTCTTC.

The rearrangement links TRBV5-5 to TRBJ1-2; 9 positions agree with TRBD1. This CDR3 has 14 residues. With V trimmed by 2 bases and J by 6 bases, 5 bases remained unmatched. CDR1 is SGHKS and CDR2 is YYEKEE in the germline V gene (reference sequence). CDR3 bases: TGTGCCAGCAGCTTCACAGGGGGCGCGGATGGCTACACCTTC. It specifies CASSFTGGADGYTF.

In regard to this clonotype: The junction and the germline gene differ at one end; a read error may be behind it. V is TRBV10-2 and J is TRBJ2-1; D not certain. The CDR3 has 15 amino acids. Germline V gives CDR1 WSHSY, CDR2 SAAADI. The CDR3 sequence is CASRADRSSYKEQFF. DNA for the CDR3: TGCGCCAGCAGGGCGGACCGGAGCTCCTACAAGGAGCAGTTCTTC.

This clonotype was counted between two and nine times. J is TRBJ1-5 and V is TRBV12-5, with 8 bases aligning to TRBD1. This CDR3 has 17 residues. CDR1 and CDR2 (germline): LGHNT, FRNRAP. The V segment lost 1 base and the J segment 6 bases; nucleotides outside the gene matches: 11. CDR3 bases: TGTGCTAGTGGTTTGGCCTCCGGGACAGGCTCCGGTCAGCCCCAGCATTTT. Encoded protein: CASGLASGTGSGQPQHF.

Remarks on this clonotype: One end of the junction is discordant with germline, which a read error may explain. This chain uses TRBV27 with TRBJ2-5, with 7 bases identical to TRBD1. Germline V gene sequence: CDR1 MNHEY, CDR2 SMNVEV (reference sequence). The CDR3 is 16 amino acids. The CDR3 reads CASSPRTGAPQETRYF. CDR3 sequence (DNA): TGTGCCAGCAGTCCCCGGACAGGAGCTCCTCAAGAGACCCGGTACTTC.

V is TRBV12-3 or TRBV12-4 and J is TRBJ1-2, with D tentatively TRBD1 (6 bases). The CDR3 totals 12 residues. Trimming shortened V by 7 bases and J by 4 bases, and 10 bases separated the two germline ends. In DNA form, the CDR3 reads TGTGCCAGCAACCGGGGGGCCTATGGCTACACCTTC. Residues: CASNRGAYGYTF.

The CDR3 sequence is CSALPNYGYTF. CDR3 DNA: TGCAGTGCACTTCCTAACTATGGCTACACCTTC. The V and J genes are TRBV20-1 and TRBJ1-2; D is unresolved. There are 11 residues in the CDR3. V dropped 6 bases and J dropped 0 bases, with 5 bases sitting between them. Germline V gives CDR1 DFQATT, CDR2 SNEGSKA (reference sequence).

The V and J genes are TRBV20-1 and TRBJ2-3; 11 bases are shared with TRBD2. The CDR3 runs to 16 residues. Germline CDR1 is DFQATT and CDR2 is SNEGSKA (reference sequence). V shed 2 bases and J 4 bases; nucleotides not matched to a gene: 8. CDR3 DNA: TGCAGTGCTAGACGGGTAGCGGGAGGGCCTCCAGATACGCAGTATTTT. As protein: CSARRVAGGPPDTQYF.

The chain joins TRBV11-3 to TRBJ2-2; 9 bases map to TRBD1. Per germline, CDR1 SGHNT and CDR2 YENEEA. Losses at the gene ends were 5 bases for V and 6 bases for J; bases not matched to a gene: 4. The length of the CDR3 is 14 residues. CDR3 in amino acids: CASSPRTGAGELFF. As DNA, the CDR3 is TGTGCCAGCAGCCCCCGGACAGGGGCCGGGGAGCTGTTTTTT.

A few counts support this clonotype. The chain uses TRBV4-3 and TRBJ2-1; D gene unclear. The germline V and J ends were trimmed by 1 base and 6 bases, with 13 bases remaining between them. The CDR3 spans 15 residues. From germline, CDR1 is LGHNA and CDR2 YSLEER. CDR3 loop: CASSQALILFNEQFF. The DNA of the CDR3 is TGCGCCAGCAGCCAAGCCCTCATTTTGTTCAATGAGCAGTTCTTC.

The genes are TRBV20-1 and TRBJ2-1; a possible D gene is TRBD2 (5 bases). Germline lookup yields CDR1 DFQATT and CDR2 SNEGSKA (reference sequence). The CDR3 is 13 amino acids. V was pared by 7 bases and J by 2 bases, with 12 bases between. CDR3 in amino acids: CSVRRGTYNEQFF. CDR3 nucleotide sequence: TGCAGTGTACGACGGGGAACCTACAATGAGCAGTTCTTC.

The rearrangement uses TRBV5-1 and TRBJ2-1; no definite D call. The J call is uncertain, as TRBJ2-7 better fits the DNA end. Germline V gives CDR1 SGHRS, CDR2 YFSETQ. The CDR3 has 18 residues. The CDR3 is CASSWTPKQVVNYNEQYF. CDR3 coding DNA: TGCGCCAGCAGCTGGACGCCAAAGCAGGTCGTAAACTACAATGAGCAGTACTTC.

This clonotype was observed at least ten times. The chain carries TRBV6-2 or TRBV6-3 and TRBJ2-5; 8 nucleotides align to TRBD2. V lost 4 bases and J lost 5; bases outside the gene matches: 9. The CDR3 runs 15 residues. From germline, CDR1 is MNHEY and CDR2 SVGEGT. The CDR3 bases are TGTGCCAGCAGTTTTGGTAGCGGGAATGCGGAGACCCAGTACTTC. Translating gives CASSFGSGNAETQYF.

The V and J genes are TRBV6-1 and TRBJ1-4, with 9 positions matching TRBD1. In germline, CDR1 is MNHNS, CDR2 SASEGT. The CDR3 spans 13 residues. V trimming: 10 bases; J trimming: 5 bases; junction bases outside the gene matches: 5. Here the CDR3 reads CAIDRGTNEKLFF. The CDR3 nucleotides read TGTGCCATAGACAGGGGGACCAATGAAAAACTGTTTTTT.

This chain uses TRBV27 with TRBJ1-5, with D unresolved. This CDR3 region has 15 residues. The germline CDR1 and CDR2 sequences are MNHEY and SMNVEV (reference sequence). Trimming removed 8 bases at V and 1 base at J, with 15 bases between. The CDR3 DNA is TGTGCCAGCGGAAGGGTGATGGGAAGCAATCAGCCCCAGCATTTT. Its protein is CASGRVMGSNQPQHF.

This clonotype has just a few counts. This chain joins TRBV29-1 and TRBJ1-2; D might be TRBD1 (5 bases). The germline V and J ends were trimmed by 3 bases and 7 bases, with 18 bases remaining between them. CDR1 SQVTM and CDR2 ANQGSEA come from the germline V gene. This CDR3 region has 14 residues. CDR3 amino acids: CSVDRQLVEGGYTF. The CDR3 bases are TGCAGCGTTGACCGACAGCTAGTCGAGGGTGGCTACACCTTC.

This rearrangement joins TRBV20-1 to TRBJ2-2, with no clear D. This CDR3 is 12 amino acids long. The germline V and J ends were trimmed by 5 bases and 1 base, with 5 bases remaining between them. The germline V gene has CDR1 DFQATT and CDR2 SNEGSKA (reference sequence). The CDR3 is CSASGNTGELFF. CDR3 nucleotides: TGCAGTGCTTCGGGGAACACCGGGGAGCTGTTTTTT.

This chain joins TRBV7-6 and TRBJ1-6, with 9 positions matching TRBD1. After removal of 1 base from V and 8 bases from J, the junction contained 6 bases not matched to a gene. CDR1 and CDR2 from the germline V gene are SGHVS and FNYEAQ. This CDR3 is 16 amino acids long. The CDR3 spells CASSLGIGTGHSPLHF. CDR3 nucleotide sequence: TGTGCCAGCAGCTTAGGAATCGGGACAGGGCATTCACCCCTCCACTTT.

J is TRBJ1-1 and V is TRBV30; D call uncertain. The V gene's germline CDR1 is GTSNPN and CDR2 SVGIG (reference sequence). V lost 5 bases to trimming and J lost 0 bases, with 10 bases between them. This CDR3 spans 13 amino acids. As DNA, the CDR3 is TGTGCCTGGGATGGGAGTGTGAACACTGAAGCTTTCTTT. Translated: CAWDGSVNTEAFF.

The chain joins TRBV3-1 to TRBJ2-5, with D maybe TRBD2 (7 bases). The V end was cut by 4 bases, the J end by 6 bases, with 15 bases between. The germline gives CDR1 LGHDT, CDR2 YNNKEL (reference sequence). The CDR3 is 14 residues long. This chain's CDR3 is CASSLGGLLQTQYF. The CDR3 DNA is TGTGCCAGCAGCCTAGGGGGACTATTGCAGACCCAGTACTTC.